A single sample is the source of the 10 T cell receptor beta chains below, sequenced in a study of shared clonotypes between healthy human individuals. Method: immunoSEQ multiplex PCR; TCRdb's copy keeps in-frame clones and lacks some. The sample has millions of clones, over 85% seen once. The material sequenced was naive CD4+ T cells sorted from blood. The subset is: CD45RA+ positively selected. The receptor set was obtained from a man younger than 30 in good health.

The chain recombines TRBV4-1 with TRBJ1-6, with 9 bases fitting TRBD1. This CDR3 has 14 amino acids. Unmatched junction bases numbered 3, after V lost 4 bases and J lost 8 bases. Germline CDR1 reads MGHRA; CDR2 reads YSYEKL. The CDR3 sequence is CASSLRQGDSPLHF. The CDR3 nucleotides are TGCGCCAGCAGCCTTAGACAGGGGGATTCACCCCTCCACTTT.

The chain employs TRBV27 and TRBJ2-7, with D unclear. Germline-derived CDR1 and CDR2 are MNHEY and SMNVEV (reference sequence). The CDR3 has 14 amino acids. Deletions cut 0 bases from V and 3 bases from J, with 9 bases between. The CDR3 region has the DNA TGTGCCAGCAGTTTATCAAGGAGCGTCTACGAGCAGTACTTC. Protein product: CASSLSRSVYEQYF.

There are a few counts of this clone. Other DNA sequences in the sample encode the same CDR3. The rearrangement joins TRBV5-1 to TRBJ2-3, with unresolved D. CDR1 and CDR2 from the germline V gene are SGHRS and YFSETQ. This CDR3 spans 11 amino acids. With 2 bases removed from V and 5 bases from J, the gap between germline ends came to 3 bases. The CDR3 sequence is CASSFGDTQYF. In DNA form, the CDR3 reads TGCGCCAGCAGCTTTGGAGATACGCAGTATTTT.

V is TRBV5-1 and J is TRBJ2-1; D is undetermined. Germline V gene data show CDR1 as SGHRS and CDR2 as YFSETQ. Trimming removed 1 base from V and 0 bases from J, with 11 bases in between. The CDR3 is 16 residues long. The DNA for the CDR3 is TGCGCCAGCAGCTTGAGTGCGTTGAGCTCCTACAATGAGCAGTTCTTC. This translates into CASSLSALSSYNEQFF.

The J gene is TRBJ2-2, the V gene TRBV25-1; 7 positions match TRBD1. Germline V lookup: CDR1 MGHDK, CDR2 SYGVNS. The CDR3 is 14 residues long. V was pared by 4 bases and J by 4 bases, with 3 bases of the junction left unmatched. CDR3 in amino acids: CASSVTGLTGELFF. The CDR3 DNA reads TGTGCCAGCAGTGTGACAGGGCTCACCGGGGAGCTGTTTTTT.

This chain joins TRBV19 and TRBJ2-1; 9 bases agree with TRBD2. Germline values: CDR1 LNHDA, CDR2 SQIVND (reference sequence). The CDR3 length is 15 residues. The junction had 11 bases not matched to a gene; V was cut back by 6 bases and J by 8 bases. For the CDR3, the DNA is TGTGCCAGTAGCCATACAGCGGGAGGAAACCATGAGCAGTTCTTC. Residues: CASSHTAGGNHEQFF.

The chain joins TRBV29-1 to TRBJ2-7; D is unclear. The CDR3 length is 12 residues. Germline V gene sequence: CDR1 SQVTM, CDR2 ANQGSEA. CDR3 loop: CTTPVRTYEQYF. In DNA form, the CDR3 reads TGCACCACCCCGGTGAGAACCTACGAGCAGTACTTC.

This chain uses TRBV29-1 with TRBJ2-4; D gene ambiguous. V gave up 8 bases and J gave up 9 bases, with 11 bases separating them. This CDR3 comprises 10 residues. CDR1 SQVTM and CDR2 ANQGSEA come from the germline V gene. CDR3 sequence reads: CSSAIGIQYF. The CDR3 DNA sequence: TGCAGCTCAGCCATTGGCATTCAGTACTTC.

The chain carries TRBV6-5 and TRBJ2-2; TRBD1 matches at 9 bases. Trimming at V came to 0 bases and at J to 7 bases, leaving 6 bases not matched to a gene. Germline CDR1 is MNHEY and CDR2 is SVGAGI. This CDR3 has 16 residues. In DNA form, the CDR3 reads TGTGCCAGCAGTTACTCGAGGGGGACAGGGAACGGGGAGCTGTTTTTT. Translating gives CASSYSRGTGNGELFF.

The CDR3 nucleotides read TGCGCCAGCAGCCAAGATCGGGGGAGGGCGGCAGATACGCAGTATTTT. Its protein product is CASSQDRGRAADTQYF. V gene TRBV4-3 combines with J gene TRBJ2-3; 7 bases are a match to TRBD2. The CDR3 length is 16 residues. Looked up from germline, CDR1 is LGHNA and CDR2 is YSLEER. V was clipped by 0 bases and J by 4 bases; unmatched bases: 7.